This T cell receptor (beta chain) was recovered during a study of CD8 T cells in ankylosing spondylitis. General study results and limits: For ankylosing spondylitis blood, a TCR beta motif of fewer than 10 highly homologous variants appeared characteristic. The study looked at matched synovial fluid samples from ankylosing spondylitis patients. Disease-linked clones were reported to be significantly enriched there.

CDR1 and CDR2 (germline): DFQATT, SNEGSKA (reference sequence). The CDR3 totals 15 residues. The J segment lost 5 bases and the V segment lost 6 bases, leaving 15 bases of the junction unmatched. This clonotype showed up just a few times. The antigen remains unidentified. Generation of TCR beta libraries employed quantitative 5'-RACE incorporating molecular barcodes. Via MiXCR, TCRdb re-called the 5' RACE reads, giving one row per CDR3 protein. Of roughly 440,000 distinct CDR3 sequences listed, approximately 17% were seen once; the top ten hold just over 1%. Sequenced: blood, either unsorted or a sorted T cell fraction (not recorded which). The chain links TRBV20-1 to TRBJ1-2; 7 nucleotides line up with TRBD1. This sequence originates from a male donor with ankylosing spondylitis. The CDR3, as DNA: TGCAGTGCCCCCAGGGACAGCTCAGACCCTTATGGCTACACCTTC. Translation gives CSAPRDSSDPYGYTF.